A selection of T cell receptor beta chains follows, all from one sample in a study of regulatory T cells in long-lasting Graves disease. TCRdb fed the multiplex PCR reads into MiXCR, producing one record per CDR3 protein. The table records 580,000 or so distinct CDR3 sequences, about 15% of them present only once. The data were also submitted as part of a second study, on T cells in Graves' hyperthyroidism and ophthalmopathy.

The sequencing used peripheral blood mononuclear cells (PBMCs), collected at new diagnosis, from a patient treated with antithyroid drugs. These receptors all come from a young man with Graves disease. Both conserved end residues are part of each CDR3. The order of the fields is CDR3 length, D gene, V gene, J gene, clone size, CDR3 protein, CDR3 DNA. The D gene is left open where the match is weak. Size is omitted from some rows. Given values are once, few, many or a class for expanded clones.

15,NA,TRBV12-3/TRBV12-4,TRBJ1-5,few,CASSFGVSSNQPQHF,TGTGCCAGCAGTTTTGGAGTGAGTAGCAATCAGCCCCAGCATTTT
14,NA,TRBV30,TRBJ2-7,many,CACPGASGSYEQYF,TGTGCCTGCCCAGGGGCGAGCGGTTCCTACGAGCAGTACTTC
14,NA,TRBV20-1,TRBJ2-1,NA,CSASQSGVYNELFF,TGCAGTGCTAGTCAGTCGGGGGTATACAATGAGCTGTTCTTC
15,TRBD1,TRBV30,TRBJ2-2,many,CAWSQGATNTGELFF,TGTGCCTGGAGTCAGGGGGCAACGAACACCGGGGAGCTGTTTTTT
14,NA,TRBV5-1,TRBJ1-4,many,CASSLGSTNEKLFF,TGCGCCAGCAGCTTGGGATCAACTAATGAAAAACTGTTTTTT
15,TRBD2,TRBV20-1,TRBJ2-3,few,CSARDPGAGGPTQYF,TGCAGTGCTAGAGACCCCGGGGCGGGAGGGCCTACGCAGTATTTT
14,TRBD1,TRBV10-3,TRBJ1-2,many,CAISTGTAGRGYTF,TGTGCCATCAGTACCGGGACAGCCGGTCGGGGCTACACCTTC
14,NA,TRBV27,TRBJ1-6,few,CASSFGPQGSPLHF,TGTGCCAGCAGTTTCGGCCCGCAAGGCTCACCCCTCCACTTT
16,TRBD1,TRBV10-1,TRBJ2-7,NA,CASSKSLGQGPFEQYF,TGCGCCAGCAGTAAAAGTCTCGGACAGGGGCCGTTCGAGCAGTACTTC
17,NA,TRBV18,TRBJ2-3,few,CASSPFQTQRSTDTQYF,TGTGCCAGCTCACCGTTCCAAACCCAGAGGAGCACAGATACGCAGTATTTT
12,NA,TRBV5-1,TRBJ2-7,many,CASSSTEAEQYF,TGCGCCAGCAGCTCCACGGAGGCCGAGCAGTACTTC
14,NA,TRBV20-1,TRBJ1-3,NA,CSARGGGPGNTIYF,TGCAGTGCTAGGGGAGGCGGCCCTGGAAACACCATATATTTT
16,TRBD1,TRBV27,TRBJ2-4,few,CASTPTPGQGLNIQYF,TGTGCCAGCACCCCTACTCCGGGACAGGGGTTAAACATTCAGTACTTC
13,NA,TRBV7-9,TRBJ2-2,NA,CASSLGGSEELFF,TGTGCCAGCAGTTTGGGGGGAAGTGAGGAGCTGTTTTTT
14,TRBD1,TRBV18,TRBJ2-3,NA,CASSRTGDTDTQYF,TGTGCCAGCTCACGGACAGGGGACACAGATACGCAGTATTTT
14,NA,TRBV27,TRBJ1-1,many,CASSLNRAGTEAFF,TGTGCCAGCAGTCTTAACAGGGCAGGCACTGAAGCTTTCTTT
11,NA,TRBV20-1,TRBJ1-1,few,CSAREGWGAFF,TGCAGTGCTAGAGAGGGATGGGGAGCTTTCTTT
13,NA,TRBV5-1,TRBJ1-1,NA,CASSLGGGLEAFF,TGCGCCAGCAGCTTAGGTGGGGGGCTTGAAGCTTTCTTT
15,NA,TRBV12-3/TRBV12-4,TRBJ1-2,NA,CASSSTNREGYGYTF,TGTGCCAGCAGCTCAACGAACAGGGAGGGATATGGCTACACCTTC
14,NA,TRBV3-1,TRBJ2-5,NA,CASSQWRVQETQYF,TGTGCCAGCAGCCAATGGAGGGTCCAAGAGACCCAGTACTTC
15,NA,TRBV7-8,TRBJ2-7,many,CASSHPLQGSSEQYF,TGTGCCAGCAGCCACCCCCTACAGGGTTCCTCCGAGCAGTACTTC
14,NA,TRBV5-5,TRBJ1-2,NA,CASSLDIVVYGYTF,TGTGCCAGCAGCTTAGACATAGTGGTGTATGGCTACACCTTC